This T cell receptor (beta chain) derives from a study of persistence of HIV-infected CD4 T cells. Study at large: Median time on suppressive ART was approximately eight years.

This was the immunoSEQ version 4 assay in survey mode. Profiled with immunoSEQ multiplex PCR; TCRdb holds only in-frame clones, not every one. The data hold about 43,000 clones, with roughly 90% observed a single time. Cells were stimulated nonspecifically with anti-CD3/anti-CD28 magnetic beads. Sorting selected CD4+ T cells upregulating both CD40 ligand and CD69. Study-wide points: TCRbeta richness was lower in CMV- and Gag-responding cells than in anti-CD3/anti-CD28-responding cells.

CDR1 and CDR2 (germline): SGHTA, FQGNSA. Deletions cut 3 bases from V and 7 bases from J, with 15 bases between. This CDR3 comprises 14 residues. Details on this clone: What it binds is not known.

The TCR was taken from an adult man with HIV who was CMV-seropositive. The chain has TRBV7-2 and TRBJ1-1, with D perhaps matching TRBD1 (6 bases). Sequencing was performed on CD4+ T cells sorted from PBMCs after roughly 18-hour stimulation, taken from a patient who received antiretroviral therapy. CDR3: CASSFLWGHNEAFF. The CDR3 DNA is TGTGCCAGCAGCTTTCTCTGGGGGCATAATGAAGCTTTCTTT. Together with reference TRBV7-2 and TRBJ1-1, the CDR3 gives the full variable domain: GAGVSQSPSNKVTEKGKDVELRCDPISGHTALYWYRQSLGQGLEFLIYFQGNSAPDKSGLPSDRFSAERTGGSVSTLTIQRTQQEDSAVYLCASSFLWGHNEAFFGQGTRLTVV.